A selection of T cell receptor beta chains follows, all from one sample in a study of post-analysis software for immune sequencing data. Each CDR3 protein gets one entry after TCRdb re-called the PCR reads with MiXCR. The sample lists about 800,000 distinct CDR3 sequences; 25% to 30% were seen once. The sequenced sample consisted of blood. These receptors were obtained from a girl aged 10-17 years with multiple sclerosis. The CDR3 runs from the conserved cysteine through the conserved F or W. A D gene is named only where the DNA matches it firmly. Some rows have no size entry. The others give once, few or many, or a class for an expanded clone.

>TRBJ2-6|TRBV18|NA|few
TGTGCCAGCTCGCTCAGTCGGCAGACTGGGGCCAACGTCCCGACTTTC
CASSLSRQTGANVPTF
>TRBJ1-5|TRBV6-1|TRBD1|few
TGTGCCAGTGAGGGACAGATTTCTCAGCCCCAGCATTTT
CASEGQISQPQHF
>TRBJ2-1|TRBV29-1|TRBD2|NA
TGCAGCGTTGGAGCGGGAGTTGAGCAGTTCTTC
CSVGAGVEQFF
>TRBJ2-6|TRBV6-5|NA|NA
TGTGCCAGCAGTTACGCTTCAGGTCTCTCTGGGGCCAACGTCCTGACTTTC
CASSYASGLSGANVLTF
>TRBJ2-5|TRBV28|TRBD2|many
TGTGCCAGCAGTTCCGTAGAGGGACTACAAGAGACCCAGTACTTC
CASSSVEGLQETQYF
>TRBJ2-1|TRBV3-1|TRBD2|few
TGTGCCAGCAGCCTTAGCGGGACTAGCAGGAATGAGCAGTTCTTC
CASSLSGTSRNEQFF
>TRBJ2-5|TRBV3-1|NA|few
TGTGCCAGCAGCCAAGTGGAGACCCAGTACTTC
CASSQVETQYF
>TRBJ2-3|TRBV4-3|NA|NA
TGCGCCAGCAGCCAAGACGCCACCCTGTGGTTGGATACGCAGTATTTT
CASSQDATLWLDTQYF
>TRBJ1-1|TRBV7-2|NA|NA
TGTGCCAGCAGCTTGGTGGACGGGCTGATGGCTTTCTTT
CASSLVDGLMAFF
>TRBJ2-7|TRBV7-2|TRBD1|NA
TGTGCCAGCTCCCAATCGACAGGGGTAAACGTTCGCTCCTACGAGCAGTACTTC
CASSQSTGVNVRSYEQYF
>TRBJ2-7|TRBV5-1|TRBD2|NA
TGCGCCAGCAACAAGGGAACTAGCGGGAGCGTCTCCTACGAGCAGTACTTC
CASNKGTSGSVSYEQYF
>TRBJ2-1|TRBV29-1|NA|many
TGCAGCGTTGAACCCCCCAATGAGCAGTTCTTC
CSVEPPNEQFF
>TRBJ2-3|TRBV5-1|TRBD2|few
TGCGCCAGCAGCTTCCTTCAGCGGGAAAGCACAGATACGCAGTATTTT
CASSFLQRESTDTQYF
>TRBJ2-7|TRBV6-2/TRBV6-3|NA|NA
TGTGCCAGCCGCGGGCGGGGCGTCTACGAGCAGTACTTC
CASRGRGVYEQYF
>TRBJ2-7|TRBV4-3|NA|NA
TGCGCCAGCAGCCAAGATCGCTGGGACAACGCCTACGAGCAGTACTTC
CASSQDRWDNAYEQYF
>TRBJ2-3|TRBV20-1|NA|few
TGCAGTGCTAGAACTTACGGGTCAGAACCAGATACGCAGTATTTT
CSARTYGSEPDTQYF
>TRBJ2-5|TRBV14|NA|few
TGTGCCAGCAGCCAAGATCGGATCACGGCGGGGACCCAGTACTTC
CASSQDRITAGTQYF
>TRBJ2-1|TRBV14|TRBD2|NA
TGTGCCAGCAGCCAAGGCAGGCTAGCGGGTCGCAATGAGCAGTTCTTC
CASSQGRLAGRNEQFF
>TRBJ2-3|TRBV10-3|NA|few
TGTGCCATCGGACCAGGGAACGCAGATACGCAGTATTTT
CAIGPGNADTQYF
>TRBJ2-5|TRBV7-2|TRBD1|NA
TGTGCCAGCAGTATCGGGACAGCTGGGGGAGAGACCCAGTACTTC
CASSIGTAGGETQYF
>TRBJ2-5|TRBV9|NA|few
TGTGCCAGCAGCGTAGATCAAGGGGGATGGGAGACCCAGTACTTC
CASSVDQGGWETQYF
>TRBJ2-1|TRBV29-1|TRBD1|many
TGCAGCGGAGGACAGGGACCCTACAATGAGCAGTTCTTC
CSGGQGPYNEQFF
>TRBJ1-6|TRBV18|TRBD1|NA
TGTGCCAGCTCACCGGACAGGGTACTCCACTTT
CASSPDRVLHF
>TRBJ2-1|TRBV24-1|TRBD2|many
TGTGCCACCAGTGACACCCGACTCGCGGGGGTCACCAATGAGCAGTTCTTC
CATSDTRLAGVTNEQFF
>TRBJ2-1|TRBV7-2|NA|NA
TGTGCCAGCAGCCTCCGGACTCAGAATGAGCAGTTCTTC
CASSLRTQNEQFF
>TRBJ2-3|TRBV11-2|TRBD1|NA
TGTGCCAGCAGCCTGACCGGGACAGGGTACACAGATACGCAGTATTTT
CASSLTGTGYTDTQYF
>TRBJ2-7|TRBV9|TRBD2|many
TGTGCCAGCAGCCTTGGGACTAGCGGGATCTACGAGCAGTACTTC
CASSLGTSGIYEQYF
>TRBJ1-2|TRBV19|NA|NA
TGTGCCAGTAGTATGGCAGAAGTATATGGCTACACCTTC
CASSMAEVYGYTF
>TRBJ2-3|TRBV6-2/TRBV6-3|TRBD1|few
TGTGCCAGCAGTTACTCGGGCAGGGGGCCCACAGATACGCAGTATTTT
CASSYSGRGPTDTQYF
>TRBJ2-7|TRBV6-5|TRBD1|NA
TGTGCCGGCAGTAGGGACAGGGCGGAGTACGAGCAGTACTTC
CAGSRDRAEYEQYF
>TRBJ1-1|TRBV5-1|NA|NA
TGCGCCAGCAGCTTGGCCGGGGGGCGGAACACTGAAGCTTTCTTT
CASSLAGGRNTEAFF
>TRBJ2-5|TRBV2|TRBD2|few
TGTGCCGGTGGGAGGGTGGCGGGAGCAAGTGAGCAGTACTTC
CAGGRVAGASEQYF
>TRBJ2-5|TRBV5-5|NA|few
TGTGCCAGCAGCTTGCTGGATGCGACGGAGACCCAGTACTTC
CASSLLDATETQYF
>TRBJ2-1|TRBV11-2|TRBD1|NA
TGTGCCAGCAGCTTAGTGTTAACCGGACAGGCTATCTACAATGAGCAGTTCTTC
CASSLVLTGQAIYNEQFF
>TRBJ2-7|TRBV20-1|NA|NA
TGCAGTGCTAGAGATATGGGTACGACCTACGAGCAGTACTTC
CSARDMGTTYEQYF
>TRBJ1-5|TRBV4-1|NA|NA
TGCGCCAGCAGCCAGGAAGGACTCCCGGGCAATCAGCCCCAGCATTTT
CASSQEGLPGNQPQHF
>TRBJ2-1|TRBV7-9|TRBD2|NA
TGTGCCAGCAGCGGAAGCGGGGGAAGCTCCTACAATGAGCAGTTCTTC
CASSGSGGSSYNEQFF
>TRBJ2-1|TRBV15|NA|NA
TGTGCCACCAGCAGAAGGAGGACGGATTGGGGCAATGAGCAGTTCTTC
CATSRRRTDWGNEQFF
>TRBJ2-1|TRBV20-1|TRBD1|many
TGCAGTGCAGACACCCGGACAGGGGGCTACAATGAGCAGTTCTTC
CSADTRTGGYNEQFF
>TRBJ1-1|TRBV7-9|TRBD1|NA
TGTGCCAGCAGCTTCCAGGGGGCGTTGAACACTGAAGCTTTCTTT
CASSFQGALNTEAFF
>TRBJ1-2|TRBV7-2|TRBD1|NA
TGTGCCAGCAGATTAGATCCGGGACAGGAACATGGCTACACCTTC
CASRLDPGQEHGYTF
>TRBJ2-5|TRBV28|TRBD2|few
TGTGCCAGCAGTTTATATAGCGGGGGAAACCAAGAGACCCAGTACTTC
CASSLYSGGNQETQYF
>TRBJ2-7|TRBV20-1|TRBD2|NA
TGCAGTGCTATAACTAGCGGTTACAATGAGCAGTACTTC
CSAITSGYNEQYF
>TRBJ2-3|TRBV4-1|TRBD2|NA
TGCGCCAGCAGCCAAGACGGCTCCCGGGGGGGCCGAGATACGCAGTATTTT
CASSQDGSRGGRDTQYF
>TRBJ1-5|TRBV6-5|NA|NA
TGTGCCAGCAGTTACTCGACGAACAGAGGACAGCCCCAGCATTTT
CASSYSTNRGQPQHF
>TRBJ2-5|TRBV28|NA|few
TGTGCCAGCAATCCCAGGGGAGCGCAAGAGACCCAGTACTTC
CASNPRGAQETQYF
>TRBJ2-7|TRBV20-1|NA|NA
TGCAGTGCTAGACTCCCCCAACAGGGATCCTACGAGCAGTACTTC
CSARLPQQGSYEQYF
>TRBJ1-1|TRBV7-2|NA|NA
TGTGCCAGCAGCTTATCGGGGGGGGGCGCTGAAGCTTTCTTT
CASSLSGGGAEAFF
>TRBJ1-4|TRBV6-2/TRBV6-3|NA|NA
TGTGCCAGCAATCCGGGCTACGGGACGGAAAAACTGTTTTTT
CASNPGYGTEKLFF
>TRBJ2-3|TRBV20-1|NA|NA
TGCAGTGCTACGGGCCGGGATACGCAGTATTTT
CSATGRDTQYF
>TRBJ1-6|TRBV12-3/TRBV12-4|NA|few
TGTGCCAGCAGTCCCGCCCCGGATTCACCCCTCCACTTT
CASSPAPDSPLHF
>TRBJ2-5|TRBV29-1|TRBD2|NA
TGCAGCGTTGAAGAGCGGGGGGACTACAATGAGCAGTACTTC
CSVEERGDYNEQYF
>TRBJ2-1|TRBV7-9|TRBD2|NA
TGTGCCAGCAGCACTAGACTAGCGTTACACAATGAGCAGTTCTTC
CASSTRLALHNEQFF
>TRBJ2-1|TRBV11-3|TRBD2|NA
TGTGCCAGCAGCTCCGGGGGACTAGCGGCGTTCAATGAGCAGTTCTTC
CASSSGGLAAFNEQFF
>TRBJ1-1|TRBV6-6|TRBD1|few
TGTGCCAGCAGTTACCCGACAGGGGTGGGCACTGAAGCTTTCTTT
CASSYPTGVGTEAFF